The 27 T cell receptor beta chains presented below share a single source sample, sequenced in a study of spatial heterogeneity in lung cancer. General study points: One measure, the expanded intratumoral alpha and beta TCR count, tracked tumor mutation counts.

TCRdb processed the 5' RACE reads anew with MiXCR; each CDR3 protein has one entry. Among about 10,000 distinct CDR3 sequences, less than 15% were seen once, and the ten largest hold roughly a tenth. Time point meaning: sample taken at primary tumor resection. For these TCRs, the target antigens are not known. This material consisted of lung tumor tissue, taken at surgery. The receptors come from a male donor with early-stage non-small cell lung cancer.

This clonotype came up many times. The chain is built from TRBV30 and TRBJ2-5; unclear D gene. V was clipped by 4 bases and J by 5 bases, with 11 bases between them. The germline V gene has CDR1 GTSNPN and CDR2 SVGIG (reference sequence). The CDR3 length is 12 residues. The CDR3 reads CAWNWGSETQYF. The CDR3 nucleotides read TGTGCCTGGAACTGGGGATCGGAGACCCAGTACTTC.

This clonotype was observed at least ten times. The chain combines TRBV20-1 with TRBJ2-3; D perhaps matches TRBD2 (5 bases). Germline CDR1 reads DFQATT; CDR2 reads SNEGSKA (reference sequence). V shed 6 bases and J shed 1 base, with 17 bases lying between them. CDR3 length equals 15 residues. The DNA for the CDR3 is TGCAGTGCCCAAAATCGGGATTTTGGCACAGATACGCAGTATTTT. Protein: CSAQNRDFGTDTQYF.

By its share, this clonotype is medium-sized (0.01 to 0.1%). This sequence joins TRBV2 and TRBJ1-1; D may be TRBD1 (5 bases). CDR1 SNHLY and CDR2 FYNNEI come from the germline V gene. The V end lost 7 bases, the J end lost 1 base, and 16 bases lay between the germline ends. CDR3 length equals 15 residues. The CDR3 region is CASTPRGGQNTEAFF. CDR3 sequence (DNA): TGTGCCAGCACCCCACGGGGCGGTCAGAACACTGAAGCTTTCTTT.

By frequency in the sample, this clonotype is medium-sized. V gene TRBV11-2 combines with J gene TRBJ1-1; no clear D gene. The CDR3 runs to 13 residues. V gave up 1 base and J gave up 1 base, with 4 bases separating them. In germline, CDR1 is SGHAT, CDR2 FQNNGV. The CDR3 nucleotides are TGTGCCAGCAGCTTAGGGGCGAACACTGAAGCTTTCTTT. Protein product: CASSLGANTEAFF.

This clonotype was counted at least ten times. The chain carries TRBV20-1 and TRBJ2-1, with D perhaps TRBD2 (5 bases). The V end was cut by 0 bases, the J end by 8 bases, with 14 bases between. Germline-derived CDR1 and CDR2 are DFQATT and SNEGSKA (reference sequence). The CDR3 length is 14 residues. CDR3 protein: CSARDWTSFDEQFF. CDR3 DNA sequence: TGCAGTGCTAGAGATTGGACTTCCTTCGATGAGCAGTTCTTC.

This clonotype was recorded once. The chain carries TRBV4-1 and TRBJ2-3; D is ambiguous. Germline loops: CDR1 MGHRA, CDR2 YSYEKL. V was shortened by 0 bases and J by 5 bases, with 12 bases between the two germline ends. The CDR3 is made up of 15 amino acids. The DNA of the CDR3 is TGCGCCAGCAGCCAAGATCCCCGCCGCCAAGATACGCAGTATTTT. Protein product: CASSQDPRRQDTQYF.

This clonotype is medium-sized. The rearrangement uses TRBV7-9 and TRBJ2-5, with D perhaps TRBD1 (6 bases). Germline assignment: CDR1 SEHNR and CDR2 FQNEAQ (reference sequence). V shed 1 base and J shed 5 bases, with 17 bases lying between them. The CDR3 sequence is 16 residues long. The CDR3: CASSLEWSAGVETQYF. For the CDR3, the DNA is TGTGCCAGCAGCTTAGAATGGTCGGCAGGGGTTGAGACCCAGTACTTC.

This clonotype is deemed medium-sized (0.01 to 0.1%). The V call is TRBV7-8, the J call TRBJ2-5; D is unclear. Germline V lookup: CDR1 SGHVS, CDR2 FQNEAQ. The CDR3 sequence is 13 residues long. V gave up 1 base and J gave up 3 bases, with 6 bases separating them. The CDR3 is CASSLGLKETQYF. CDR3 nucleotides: TGTGCCAGCAGCTTAGGGCTGAAAGAGACCCAGTACTTC. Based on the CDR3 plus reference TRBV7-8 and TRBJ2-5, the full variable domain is GAGVSQSPRYKVAKRGQDVALRCDPISGHVSLFWYQQALGQGPEFLTYFQNEAQLDKSGLPSDRFFAERPEGSVSTLKIQRTQQEDSAVYLCASSLGLKETQYFGPGTRLLVL.

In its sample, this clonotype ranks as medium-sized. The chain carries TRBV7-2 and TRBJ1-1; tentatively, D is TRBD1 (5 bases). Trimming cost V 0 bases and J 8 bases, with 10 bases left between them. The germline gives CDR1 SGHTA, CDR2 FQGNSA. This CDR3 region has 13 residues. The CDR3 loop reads CASSLALGTEAFF. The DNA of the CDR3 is TGTGCCAGCAGCTTAGCGTTGGGGACGGAAGCTTTCTTT.

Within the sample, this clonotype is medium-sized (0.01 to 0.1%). The CDR3 region is CSVGQGGETQYF. The CDR3 DNA reads TGCAGCGTTGGACAGGGAGGGGAGACCCAGTACTTC. The chain links TRBV29-1 to TRBJ2-5; the D call may be TRBD1 or TRBD2 (7 bases each). The CDR3 has 12 amino acids. The V and J ends lost 4 bases and 5 bases respectively, with 11 bases between them. Per germline, CDR1 SQVTM and CDR2 ANQGSEA.

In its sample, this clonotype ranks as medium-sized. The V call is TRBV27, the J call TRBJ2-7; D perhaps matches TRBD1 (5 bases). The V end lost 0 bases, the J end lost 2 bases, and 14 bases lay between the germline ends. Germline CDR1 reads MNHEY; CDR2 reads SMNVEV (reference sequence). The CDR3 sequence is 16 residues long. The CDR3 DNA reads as TGTGCCAGCAGTTTATCAGGAAGGGGAATAACCTACGAGCAGTACTTC. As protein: CASSLSGRGITYEQYF.

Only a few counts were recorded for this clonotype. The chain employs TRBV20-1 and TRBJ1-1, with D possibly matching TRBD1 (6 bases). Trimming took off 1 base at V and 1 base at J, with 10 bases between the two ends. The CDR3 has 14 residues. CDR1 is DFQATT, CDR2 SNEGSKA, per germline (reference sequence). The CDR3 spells CSARADRRNTEAFF. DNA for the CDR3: TGCAGTGCTAGAGCCGACAGGAGGAACACTGAAGCTTTCTTT.

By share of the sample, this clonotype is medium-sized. The CDR3 region has the DNA TGCGCCAGCAGCTTGGGTCATGTGGATGGCTACACCTTC. Translation: CASSLGHVDGYTF. V and J are TRBV5-1 and TRBJ1-2; unclear D gene. V gave up 0 bases and J gave up 6 bases, with 9 bases separating them. CDR1 and CDR2 from the germline V gene are SGHRS and YFSETQ. CDR3 size: 13 residues.

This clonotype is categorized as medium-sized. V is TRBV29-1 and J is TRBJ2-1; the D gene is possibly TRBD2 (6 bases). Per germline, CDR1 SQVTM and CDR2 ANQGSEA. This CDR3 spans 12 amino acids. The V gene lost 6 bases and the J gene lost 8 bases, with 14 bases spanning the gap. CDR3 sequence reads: CSVRGLGDEQFF. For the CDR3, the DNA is TGCAGCGTGCGGGGCTTGGGGGATGAGCAGTTCTTC.

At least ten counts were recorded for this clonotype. The CDR3 reads CASSQEGQGRTTQNIQYF. For the CDR3, the DNA is TGCGCCAGCAGCCAAGAGGGACAGGGCCGGACTACCCAAAACATTCAGTACTTC. The chain joins TRBV4-1 to TRBJ2-4, with 9 bases lining up with TRBD1. This CDR3 contains 18 residues. V lost 0 bases and J lost 5; bases outside the gene matches: 11. CDR1 is MGHRA, CDR2 YSYEKL, per germline.

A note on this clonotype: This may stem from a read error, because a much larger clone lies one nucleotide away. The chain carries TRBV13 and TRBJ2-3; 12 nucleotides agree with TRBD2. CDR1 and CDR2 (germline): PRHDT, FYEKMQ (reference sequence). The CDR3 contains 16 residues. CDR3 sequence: CAGSAGLAGNTDTQYF. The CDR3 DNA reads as TGTGCCGGCAGCGCTGGACTAGCGGGGAACACAGATACGCAGTATTTT.

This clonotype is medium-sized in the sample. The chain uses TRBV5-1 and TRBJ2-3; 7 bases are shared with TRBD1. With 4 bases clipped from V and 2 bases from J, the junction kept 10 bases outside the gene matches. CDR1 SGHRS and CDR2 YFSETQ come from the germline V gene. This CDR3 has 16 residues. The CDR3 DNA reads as TGCGCCAGCAGCGGACAGGTCTGGATACACACAGATACGCAGTATTTT. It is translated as CASSGQVWIHTDTQYF.

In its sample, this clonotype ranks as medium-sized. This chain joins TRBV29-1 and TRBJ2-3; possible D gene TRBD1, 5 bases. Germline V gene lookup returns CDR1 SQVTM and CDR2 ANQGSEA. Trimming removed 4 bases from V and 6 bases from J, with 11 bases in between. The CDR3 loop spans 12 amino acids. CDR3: CSVARGPDTQYF. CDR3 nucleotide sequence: TGCAGCGTTGCTAGGGGCCCTGATACGCAGTATTTT.

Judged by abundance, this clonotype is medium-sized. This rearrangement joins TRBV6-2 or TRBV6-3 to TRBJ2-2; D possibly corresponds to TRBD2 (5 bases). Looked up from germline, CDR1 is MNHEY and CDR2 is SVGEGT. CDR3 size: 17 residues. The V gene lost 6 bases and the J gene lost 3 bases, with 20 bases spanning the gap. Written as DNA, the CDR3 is TGTGCCAGCAGCCGAGGGCTCGGCTACTTCGACACCGGGGAGCTGTTTTTT. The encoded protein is CASSRGLGYFDTGELFF.

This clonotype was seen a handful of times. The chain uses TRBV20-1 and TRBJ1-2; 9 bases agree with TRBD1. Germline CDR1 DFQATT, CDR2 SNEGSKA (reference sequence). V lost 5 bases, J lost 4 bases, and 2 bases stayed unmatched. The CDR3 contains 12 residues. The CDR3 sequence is CSADRGGYGYTF. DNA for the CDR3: TGCAGTGCTGACAGGGGGGGCTATGGCTACACCTTC.

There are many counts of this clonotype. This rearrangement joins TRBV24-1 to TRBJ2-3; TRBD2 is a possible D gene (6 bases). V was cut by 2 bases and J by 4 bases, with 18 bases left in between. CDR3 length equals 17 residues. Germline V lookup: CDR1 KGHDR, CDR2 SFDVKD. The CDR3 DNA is TGTGCCACCAGTGATTCGCGGGACTCCCCTGAGCCAGATACGCAGTATTTT. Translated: CATSDSRDSPEPDTQYF.

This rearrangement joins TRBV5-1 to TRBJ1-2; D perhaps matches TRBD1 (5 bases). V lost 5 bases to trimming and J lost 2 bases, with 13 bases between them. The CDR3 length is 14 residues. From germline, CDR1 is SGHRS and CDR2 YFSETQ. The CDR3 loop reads CASREGDANYGYTF. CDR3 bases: TGCGCCAGCAGGGAAGGGGATGCGAACTATGGCTACACCTTC.

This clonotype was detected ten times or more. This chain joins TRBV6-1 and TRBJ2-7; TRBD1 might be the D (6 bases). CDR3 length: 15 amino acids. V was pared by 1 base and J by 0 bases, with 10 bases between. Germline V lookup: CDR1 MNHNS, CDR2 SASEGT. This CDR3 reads CASSEGQVLSYEQYF. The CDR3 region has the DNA TGTGCCAGCAGTGAAGGACAGGTCCTCTCCTACGAGCAGTACTTC.

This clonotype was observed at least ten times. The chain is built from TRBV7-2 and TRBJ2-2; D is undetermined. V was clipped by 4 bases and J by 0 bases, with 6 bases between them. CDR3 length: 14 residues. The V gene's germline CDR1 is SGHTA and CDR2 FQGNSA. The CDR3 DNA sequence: TGTGCCAGCAGCTCTGTAGCGAACACCGGGGAGCTGTTTTTT. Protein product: CASSSVANTGELFF.

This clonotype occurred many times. The CDR3 DNA sequence: TGTGCCAGCAGTGAAAGGGTAGCGGGGGCTCGAGATACGCAGTATTTT. Amino acid sequence: CASSERVAGARDTQYF. The chain combines TRBV2 with TRBJ2-3; 9 nucleotides agree with TRBD2. The CDR3 runs 16 residues. J was trimmed by 5 bases and V by 2 bases; bases with no gene match: 8. Germline values: CDR1 SNHLY, CDR2 FYNNEI.

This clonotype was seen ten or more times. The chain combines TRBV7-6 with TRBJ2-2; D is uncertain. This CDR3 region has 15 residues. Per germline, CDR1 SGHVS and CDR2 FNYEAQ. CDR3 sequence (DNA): TGTGTCGGTGGACGGGCGGCAACGAACACCGGGGAGCTGTTTTTT. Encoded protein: CVGGRAATNTGELFF. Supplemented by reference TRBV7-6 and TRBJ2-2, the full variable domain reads GAGVSQSPRYKVTKRGQDVALRCDPISGHVSLYWYRQALGQGPEFLTYFNYEAQQDKSGLPNDRFSAERPEGSISTLTIQRTEQRDSAMYRCVGGRAATNTGELFFGEGSRLTVL.

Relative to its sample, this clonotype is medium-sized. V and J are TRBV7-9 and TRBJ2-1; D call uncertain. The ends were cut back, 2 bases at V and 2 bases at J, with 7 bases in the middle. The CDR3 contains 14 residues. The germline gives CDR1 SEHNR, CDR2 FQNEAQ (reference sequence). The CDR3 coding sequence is TGTGCCAGCAGCTTAATGCTAGCCTACAATGAGCAGTTCTTC. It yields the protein CASSLMLAYNEQFF.